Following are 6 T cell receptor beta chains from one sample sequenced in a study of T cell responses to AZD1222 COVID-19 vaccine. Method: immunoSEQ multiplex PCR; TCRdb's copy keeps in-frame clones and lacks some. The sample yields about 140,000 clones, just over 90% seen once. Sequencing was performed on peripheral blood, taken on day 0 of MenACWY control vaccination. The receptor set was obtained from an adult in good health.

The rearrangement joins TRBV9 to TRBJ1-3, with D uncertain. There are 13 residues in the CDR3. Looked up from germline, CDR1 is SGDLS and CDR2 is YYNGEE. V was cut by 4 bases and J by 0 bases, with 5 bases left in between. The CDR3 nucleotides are TGTGCCAGCAGCTCAAACTCTGGAAACACCATATATTTT. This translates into CASSSNSGNTIYF. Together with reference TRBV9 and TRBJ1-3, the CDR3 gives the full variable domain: DSGVTQTPKHLITATGQRVTLRCSPRSGDLSVYWYQQSLDQGLQFLIQYYNGEERAKGNILERFSAQQFPDLHSELNLSSLELGDSALYFCASSSNSGNTIYFGEGSWLTVV.

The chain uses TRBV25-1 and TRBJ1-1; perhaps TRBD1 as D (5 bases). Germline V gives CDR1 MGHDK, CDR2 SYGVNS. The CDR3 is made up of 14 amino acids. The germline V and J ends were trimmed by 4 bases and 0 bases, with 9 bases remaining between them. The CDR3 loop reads CASSGQFMNTEAFF. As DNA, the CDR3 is TGTGCCAGCAGTGGACAGTTCATGAACACTGAAGCTTTCTTT.

The CDR3 nucleotides are TGTGCCAGCAGCTTAAGAACAGGGCTGGGTAATGAGCAGTTCTTC. It yields the protein CASSLRTGLGNEQFF. The chain employs TRBV7-2 and TRBJ2-1; tentatively, D is TRBD1 (6 bases). Germline values: CDR1 SGHTA, CDR2 FQGNSA. Trimming took 2 bases from V and 7 from J, leaving 15 bases between them. This CDR3 contains 15 residues.

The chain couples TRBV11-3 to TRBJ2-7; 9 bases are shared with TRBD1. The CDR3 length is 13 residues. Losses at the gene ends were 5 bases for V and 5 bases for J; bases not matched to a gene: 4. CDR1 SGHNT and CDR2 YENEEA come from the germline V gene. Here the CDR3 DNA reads TGTGCCAGCAGCGTACAGGGGGCAGACGAGCAGTACTTC. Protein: CASSVQGADEQYF.

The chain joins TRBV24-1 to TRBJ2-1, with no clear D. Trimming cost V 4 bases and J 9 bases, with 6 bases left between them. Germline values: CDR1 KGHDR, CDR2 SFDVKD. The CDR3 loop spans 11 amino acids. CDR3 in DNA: TGTGCCACCAGTGAAGCCCGTGAGCAGTTCTTC. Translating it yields CATSEAREQFF.

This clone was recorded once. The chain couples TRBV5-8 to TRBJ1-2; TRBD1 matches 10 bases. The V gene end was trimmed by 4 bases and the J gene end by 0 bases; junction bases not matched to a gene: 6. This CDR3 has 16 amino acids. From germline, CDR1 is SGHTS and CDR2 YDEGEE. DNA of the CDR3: TGTGCCAGCAGCGACGGACAGGGGGAGACTAACTATGGCTACACCTTC. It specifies CASSDGQGETNYGYTF.